A selection of T cell receptor beta chains follows, all from one sample in a study of T cells in Graves' hyperthyroidism and ophthalmopathy. MiXCR, run by TCRdb on the multiplex PCR reads, gives a single entry per CDR3 protein. The sample records 100,000 to 130,000 distinct CDR3 sequences, roughly 15% being singletons. Sequenced input: blood. The source is a woman in her forties or fifties with Graves' hyperthyroidism. CDR3s include the opening cysteine and the closing phenylalanine or tryptophan. D genes are given only for firm matches. Clone size, where shown, is once, few, many, or a class for clones that have expanded.

v_gene	d_gene	j_gene	abundance	CDR3nt	CDR3aa
TRBV2	TRBD2	TRBJ2-1	many	TGTGCCATCACCGGGACTAGCTCCTACAATGAGCAGTTCTTC	CAITGTSSYNEQFF
TRBV19	TRBD2	TRBJ2-7	many	TGTGCCAGTAACCTGGGACTAGCTAGCGACGAGCAGTACTTC	CASNLGLASDEQYF
TRBV7-3	-	TRBJ2-7	many	TGTGCCAGCAGCCCAACGGGGGGACAACCAAACTACGAGCAGTACTTC	CASSPTGGQPNYEQYF
TRBV7-8	TRBD2	TRBJ2-1	many	TGTGCCAGCAGCTTCGAGACTAGCCCCAGATCCTACAATGAGCAGTTCTTC	CASSFETSPRSYNEQFF
TRBV27	-	TRBJ2-3	many	TGTGCCAGCAGTGAGGGAGGAGATACGCAGTATTTT	CASSEGGDTQYF
TRBV28	-	TRBJ2-7	many	TGTGCCAGCAGTTTATTTGCCAGGACCATCTACGAGCAGTACTTC	CASSLFARTIYEQYF
TRBV19	TRBD1	TRBJ2-2	many	TGTGCCAGTAGTAGCACCGGGACAGGACGATACTCGAACACCGGGGAGCTGTTTTTT	CASSSTGTGRYSNTGELFF
TRBV28	TRBD2	TRBJ2-1	many	TGTGCCAGCAGCGTCCTAGCGGGAGACAATGAGCAGTTCTTC	CASSVLAGDNEQFF
TRBV6-2/TRBV6-3	TRBD1	TRBJ1-5	-	TGTGCCAGCAGTTGGGGGACAGCAAGCAATCAGCCCCAGCATTTT	CASSWGTASNQPQHF
TRBV4-2	-	TRBJ1-1	many	TGTGCCAGCAGCCAAGTTGCAGGGAGGGCCACTGAAGCTTTCTTT	CASSQVAGRATEAFF
TRBV7-2	-	TRBJ1-5	-	TGTGCCAGCAGCCCATTCAATCAGCCCCAGCATTTT	CASSPFNQPQHF
TRBV6-1	-	TRBJ1-3	-	TGTGCCAGCAGAATAAATTCTGGAAACACCATATATTTT	CASRINSGNTIYF
TRBV27	-	TRBJ1-2	many	TGTGCCAGCAGTTTCCGATCCGCCGCGGGATATAACTATGGCTACACCTTC	CASSFRSAAGYNYGYTF
TRBV28	-	TRBJ1-1	-	TGTGCCAGCAGTTTTGGTGGGGGCCTGAACACTGAAGCTTTCTTT	CASSFGGGLNTEAFF
TRBV7-9	-	TRBJ2-2	few	TGTGCCAGCAGCCCAAACGGGGAGCTGTTTTTT	CASSPNGELFF
TRBV5-1	-	TRBJ1-1	many	TGCGCCAGCAGCTTACAACAGGGAGGGAACACTGAAGCTTTCTTT	CASSLQQGGNTEAFF
TRBV18	TRBD2	TRBJ2-5	many	TGTGCCAGCTCACCATCCCTAGCTAGCGGGGCCGAAGAGACCCAGTACTTC	CASSPSLASGAEETQYF
TRBV28	-	TRBJ2-7	-	TGTGCCAGCAGTTCGCCCCTCGGACCGAACTACGAGCAGTACTTC	CASSSPLGPNYEQYF
TRBV28	TRBD2	TRBJ2-5	-	TGTGCCAGCAGTTTTAAAAAAGGACTAGCGGGGGGTCGTGAGACCCAGTACTTC	CASSFKKGLAGGRETQYF
TRBV28	-	TRBJ2-7	-	TGTGCCAGCAGTACCGGACAGCTCTACGAGCAGTACTTC	CASSTGQLYEQYF
TRBV18	-	TRBJ2-3	many	TGTGCCAGCTCATCGGGGGGCACAGATACGCAGTATTTT	CASSSGGTDTQYF
TRBV11-2	TRBD2	TRBJ2-1	many	TGTGCCAGCAGCTTAGACCCTAGCGGGAGAGGATATGAGCAGTTCTTC	CASSLDPSGRGYEQFF